This T cell receptor (beta chain) emerged from a study of monozygotic twins with inflammatory bowel disease. Regarding this clonotype: Its antigen is undetermined.

Per sample, reverse transcription was split into eight reactions. TCRdb processed the 5' RACE reads again and assigns one entry to each CDR3 protein, with no DNA. The sample table sets out approximately 300,000 distinct CDR3 sequences. Overall study findings and caveats: Compared with healthy twins, IBD patients shared fewer clonotypes with others, especially with disease activity. Treatment differences in immunosuppression may have added variability to the repertoires of patients.

This CDR3 region has 12 residues. Per germline, CDR1 DFQATT and CDR2 SNEGSKA (reference sequence). This sequence was found in a human donor with ulcerative colitis or Crohn's disease, or a healthy co-twin of an affected twin (not recorded which). The chain couples TRBV20-1 to TRBJ2-5; TCRdb proposes TRBD1, but this gene call is untestable without DNA. Sequenced: blood. The CDR3 loop reads CSATRVRETQYF.